A single sample gave rise to the 14 T cell receptor beta chains below, sequenced in a study of CD8+ T cells in alopecia areata. After isolation, RNA underwent reverse transcription to generate cDNA as the sequencing template. Some clones are missing from TCRdb's copy, which holds only in-frame ones; the method was immunoSEQ multiplex PCR. The repertoire has about 160,000 clones, about 71% of them found once; the top ten carry around 0.91%. Treatment reported: oral pan-JAK inhibitor, 5-10 mg twice daily. The sequences come from CD4+ T cells sorted from blood, collected at week 4, from a patient treated with tofacitinib. These receptors all stem from a human donor with alopecia areata.

V and J are TRBV6-5 and TRBJ1-1; D ambiguous. The ends were cut back, 6 bases at V and 2 bases at J, with 13 bases in the middle. Per germline, CDR1 MNHEY and CDR2 SVGAGI. The CDR3 runs to 14 residues. This CDR3 is CASRHPASNTEAFF. The CDR3 DNA reads TGTGCCAGCAGGCACCCGGCTAGTAACACTGAAGCTTTCTTT.

The V gene is TRBV25-1, the J gene TRBJ2-2; unclear D gene. Germline CDR1 reads MGHDK; CDR2 reads SYGVNS. Trimming pared 4 bases from V and 1 base from J, leaving 7 bases between. The CDR3 contains 14 residues. CDR3 in amino acids: CASSGRMNTGELFF. CDR3 sequence (DNA): TGTGCCAGCAGTGGGAGAATGAACACCGGGGAGCTGTTTTTT.

J is TRBJ2-5 and V is TRBV27; 7 bases align to TRBD2. The V gene end was trimmed by 5 bases and the J gene end by 7 bases; junction bases not matched to a gene: 7. This CDR3 contains 13 residues. The germline CDR1 and CDR2 sequences are MNHEY and SMNVEV (reference sequence). CDR3: CASSPPGLTTQYF. CDR3 DNA sequence: TGTGCCAGCAGTCCTCCGGGACTAACGACCCAGTACTTC.

This chain connects TRBV5-1 to TRBJ1-1; D unresolved. This CDR3 region has 13 residues. Trimming stripped 4 bases from V and 2 bases from J, with 9 bases between. Germline loops: CDR1 SGHRS, CDR2 YFSETQ. The DNA for the CDR3 is TGCGCCAGCAGCGACGGGATAAACACTGAAGCTTTCTTT. Amino acid sequence: CASSDGINTEAFF.

The chain employs TRBV2 and TRBJ2-7; D could derive from TRBD1 or TRBD2 (5 bases each). Trimming shortened V by 4 bases and J by 4 bases, and 11 bases separated the two germline ends. The germline CDR1 and CDR2 sequences are SNHLY and FYNNEI. This CDR3 region has 13 residues. The CDR3 nucleotides are TGTGCCAGCAGTGGGGGCAGGGAGTACGAGCAGTACTTC. It specifies CASSGGREYEQYF.

This chain uses TRBV29-1 with TRBJ1-5; 8 bases fit TRBD1. Trimming cost V 6 bases and J 2 bases; bases outside gene matches: 3. Germline CDR1 is SQVTM and CDR2 is ANQGSEA. The CDR3 totals 13 residues. DNA of the CDR3: TGCAGCGTCGGACAGGGTGGCAATCAGCCCCAGCATTTT. This translates into CSVGQGGNQPQHF.

The sample holds one count of this clone. The chain uses TRBV30 and TRBJ1-4, with 7 bases identical to TRBD1. The CDR3 has 12 amino acids. V dropped 5 bases and J dropped 7; count of bases not matched to a gene: 4. Germline V gene sequence: CDR1 GTSNPN, CDR2 SVGIG (reference sequence). The DNA of the CDR3 is TGTGCCTGGGGACAGGTTTTTGAAAAACTGTTTTTT. Its translation: CAWGQVFEKLFF.

The CDR3 DNA reads as TGTGCCAGCAGCGAGTCGCGGGGTAACTATGGCTACACCTTC. Translation gives CASSESRGNYGYTF. The rearrangement joins TRBV9 to TRBJ1-2; D ambiguous. Germline values: CDR1 SGDLS, CDR2 YYNGEE. The CDR3 runs 14 residues. Between the trimmed V and J ends, which lost 3 bases and 1 base, there was a span of 10 bases.

This clone is a singleton in its sample. V usage is TRBV29-1 and J usage is TRBJ2-6; tentative D call: TRBD1 (7 bases). The germline CDR1 and CDR2 sequences are SQVTM and ANQGSEA. The CDR3 is 16 amino acids. V lost 7 bases and J lost 0, with 16 bases in between. CDR3 protein: CSAGDSTDSGANVLTF. CDR3 DNA sequence: TGCAGCGCGGGGGACAGCACAGACTCTGGGGCCAACGTCCTGACTTTC.

This clone was detected only a few times. The chain employs TRBV19 and TRBJ2-2; 7 positions agree with TRBD1. This CDR3 comprises 15 residues. J was trimmed by 5 bases and V by 8 bases; bases with no gene match: 11. Germline V gene sequence: CDR1 LNHDA, CDR2 SQIVND (reference sequence). The chain's CDR3 is CASATGLAGTGELFF. CDR3 bases: TGTGCCAGTGCGACAGGGCTAGCTGGAACCGGGGAGCTGTTTTTT. The entire variable domain, with the rest obtained from reference TRBV19 and TRBJ2-2, is as follows: DGGITQSPKYLFRKEGQNVTLSCEQNLNHDAMYWYRQDPGQGLRLIYYSQIVNDFQKGDIAEGYSVSREKKESFPLTVTSAQKNPTAFYLCASATGLAGTGELFFGEGSRLTVL.

The chain links TRBV29-1 to TRBJ2-7, with 10 bases aligning to TRBD1. The CDR3 sequence is 11 residues long. Trimming at V came to 7 bases and at J to 4 bases, leaving 1 base not matched to a gene. CDR1 and CDR2 from the germline V gene are SQVTM and ANQGSEA. CDR3 region: CSGGQGYEQYF. Here the CDR3 DNA reads TGCAGCGGGGGACAGGGGTACGAGCAGTACTTC.

The rearrangement joins TRBV7-2 to TRBJ2-4; D ambiguous. Trimming stripped 1 base from V and 0 bases from J, with 13 bases between. CDR3 size: 17 residues. Germline V gene sequence: CDR1 SGHTA, CDR2 FQGNSA. The CDR3 nucleotides read TGTGCCAGCAGCTTAGAAGGCAGAACCTTAGCCAAAAACATTCAGTACTTC. It specifies CASSLEGRTLAKNIQYF.

The chain couples TRBV19 to TRBJ2-7; TRBD1 might be the D (6 bases). Germline assignment: CDR1 LNHDA and CDR2 SQIVND (reference sequence). CDR3 length equals 13 residues. V lost 6 bases, J lost 3 bases, and 12 bases lay in between. This CDR3 reads CASSWDNRYEQYF. The CDR3 DNA follows: TGTGCCAGTAGCTGGGACAACCGCTACGAGCAGTACTTC. Full variable domain (rest looked up from reference TRBV19 and TRBJ2-7): DGGITQSPKYLFRKEGQNVTLSCEQNLNHDAMYWYRQDPGQGLRLIYYSQIVNDFQKGDIAEGYSVSREKKESFPLTVTSAQKNPTAFYLCASSWDNRYEQYFGPGTRLTVT.

The chain links TRBV30 to TRBJ1-5, with D perhaps matching TRBD1 (5 bases). V was trimmed by 1 base and J by 1 base, leaving 8 bases between them. In germline, CDR1 is GTSNPN, CDR2 SVGIG (reference sequence). This CDR3 is built from 14 residues. CDR3 sequence reads: CAWSEGWSNQPQHF. CDR3 sequence (DNA): TGTGCCTGGAGTGAGGGGTGGAGCAATCAGCCCCAGCATTTT.